The next 11 T cell receptor beta chains were all read from a single sample in a study of cytomegalovirus exposure and HLA in healthy donors. Primers: 60 Vbeta forward and 13 Jbeta reverse. The data were produced by immunoSEQ multiplex PCR, yet TCRdb's version contains in-frame clones alone and is incomplete. Of 95,000 to 150,000 clones in the sample, around 73% are singletons; the top ten hold about 8.2%. Material for sequencing was PBMCs. The source is a woman aged 40 to 50 in good health and CMV-seropositive.

This rearrangement joins TRBV5-6 to TRBJ1-3, with a possible D match to TRBD1 (6 bases). CDR3 size: 14 residues. CDR1 SGHDT and CDR2 YYEEEE come from the germline V gene. The V gene lost 4 bases and the J gene lost 9 bases, with 17 bases spanning the gap. The CDR3 region is CASSGLSGASTIYF. CDR3 in DNA: TGTGCCAGCAGCGGCCTGTCAGGGGCGAGCACCATATATTTT.

The chain carries TRBV18 and TRBJ1-6; 10 positions agree with TRBD1. The germline CDR1 and CDR2 sequences are KGHSH and LQKENI. CDR3 length: 17 residues. With V trimmed by 4 bases and J by 10 bases, 13 bases remained unmatched. The CDR3, as DNA: TGTGCCAGCTCACTAGCCGGGACAGGGGAGAGAAAATCACCCCTCCACTTT. Its protein product is CASSLAGTGERKSPLHF.

A few counts support this clone. The V gene is TRBV6-1, the J gene TRBJ1-2, with a tentative D call TRBD1 (5 bases). The CDR3 is made up of 16 amino acids. Trimming took 4 bases from V and 3 from J, leaving 18 bases between them. CDR1 MNHNS and CDR2 SASEGT come from the germline V gene. CDR3: CASSATFTGPYYGYTF. The CDR3 nucleotides are TGTGCCAGCAGTGCCACGTTTACAGGCCCCTACTATGGCTACACCTTC.

This chain connects TRBV5-4 to TRBJ2-2; D is unclear. This CDR3 spans 12 amino acids. V lost 0 bases, J lost 5 bases, and 2 bases lay in between. Germline V lookup: CDR1 SGHNT, CDR2 YYREEE (reference sequence). The CDR3: CASSLATGELFF. Written as DNA, the CDR3 is TGTGCCAGCAGCTTGGCGACCGGGGAGCTGTTTTTT.

The chain uses TRBV23-1 and TRBJ1-2; TRBD1 aligns across 9 bases. TRBV23-1 is marked as an open reading frame, function uncertain. With 7 bases clipped from V and 5 bases from J, the junction kept 8 bases outside the gene matches. There are 14 residues in the CDR3. CDR3 sequence: CASNQTGGVYGYTF. CDR3 DNA: TGCGCCAGCAATCAGACAGGGGGGGTTTATGGCTACACCTTC.

This clone has just a few counts. The chain has TRBV29-1 and TRBJ1-2, with 9 bases fitting TRBD1. Trimming cost V 1 base and J 6 bases; bases outside gene matches: 6. Germline CDR1 SQVTM, CDR2 ANQGSEA. The CDR3 spans 14 residues. CDR3 residues: CSVEGLGQGNGYTF. The CDR3 coding sequence is TGCAGCGTTGAAGGTTTAGGACAGGGGAATGGCTACACCTTC.

This sequence joins TRBV5-1 and TRBJ2-7, with a tentative D call TRBD2 (6 bases). Trimming stripped 0 bases from V and 6 bases from J, with 13 bases between. From germline, CDR1 is SGHRS and CDR2 YFSETQ. The length of the CDR3 is 14 residues. CDR3 DNA: TGCGCCAGCAGCTTGGGTTTGGCGGAGGGCGAGCAGTACTTC. It yields the protein CASSLGLAEGEQYF.

The chain carries TRBV5-1 and TRBJ2-2, with TRBD1 matching over 7 bases. The V and J ends lost 2 bases and 3 bases, in that order; junction bases with no gene match: 7. CDR1 is SGHRS, CDR2 YFSETQ, per germline. The CDR3 runs to 16 residues. Here the CDR3 DNA reads TGCGCCAGCAGCTTTACCCCGACAGGGTACACCGGGGAGCTGTTTTTT. It is translated as CASSFTPTGYTGELFF. Variable domain in full (rest from reference TRBV5-1 and TRBJ2-2): KAGVTQTPRYLIKTRGQQVTLSCSPISGHRSVSWYQQTPGQGLQFLFEYFSETQRNKGNFPGRFSGRQFSNSRSEMNVSTLELGDSALYLCASSFTPTGYTGELFFGEGSRLTVL.

The chain couples TRBV18 to TRBJ1-5; 8 nucleotides match TRBD1. V lost 5 bases to trimming and J lost 6 bases; unmatched junction nucleotides: 9. The CDR3 runs 15 residues. Germline assignment: CDR1 KGHSH and CDR2 LQKENI. The CDR3 protein is CASSGQTGAGQPQHF. The CDR3 DNA follows: TGTGCCAGCTCAGGCCAGACAGGGGCGGGTCAGCCCCAGCATTTT.

The chain carries TRBV25-1 and TRBJ1-4; tentatively, D is TRBD1 (5 bases). Deletions cut 3 bases from V and 8 bases from J, with 10 bases between. Germline CDR1 and CDR2: MGHDK and SYGVNS. The CDR3 runs to 13 residues. The CDR3 sequence: CASSDIGAEKLFF. Written as DNA, the CDR3 is TGTGCCAGCAGTGATATTGGGGCAGAAAAACTGTTTTTT.

CDR3 residues: CASSEQGQLSGYTF. DNA for the CDR3: TGTGCCAGCAGTGAACAGGGTCAACTTTCCGGCTACACCTTC. The J gene is TRBJ1-2, the V gene TRBV2; the D gene is possibly TRBD1 (5 bases). The CDR3 consists of 14 residues. Germline CDR1 is SNHLY and CDR2 is FYNNEI. V lost 2 bases and J 8 bases, leaving 15 bases between the germline ends.